The 2 T cell receptor beta chains in this list originate from one sample, sequenced in a study of blood T cell repertoires in COVID-19 (dated by TCRdb to 2018 to 2021). Receptors were amplified or captured by the immunoSEQ multiplex PCR assay. TCRdb took this table from immuneACCESS and kept in-frame rearrangements with V and J called. Such tables lack part of the clones; where checked against another copy, unresolved V genes explain under half of the gap, and the rest is unexplained. This sample has approximately 150,000 clones in its table, and 80% of those were observed once. Clones ranked in the top ten supply under 7% of the sample. The specimen sequenced was PBMCs or T cells enriched from blood (not recorded which). The receptors were gathered from a man aged 35-49 years who had recovered from COVID-19.

The chain combines TRBV5-1 with TRBJ1-3; 8 bases align to TRBD1. Germline lookup yields CDR1 SGHRS and CDR2 YFSETQ. There are 17 residues in the CDR3. V was pared by 4 bases and J by 3 bases, with 12 bases of the junction left unmatched. The CDR3 region is CASSPAGQVGFGNTIYF. The DNA for the CDR3 is TGCGCCAGCAGCCCGGCGGGACAGGTCGGATTTGGAAACACCATATATTTT.

The V gene is TRBV7-2, the J gene TRBJ1-1; D gene uncertain. Trimming shortened V by 4 bases and J by 1 base, and 7 bases separated the two germline ends. Germline CDR1 reads SGHTA; CDR2 reads FQGNSA. The CDR3 extends over 13 amino acids. The CDR3 protein is CASSSQWNTEAFF. DNA of the CDR3: TGTGCCAGCAGCTCTCAGTGGAACACTGAAGCTTTCTTT.